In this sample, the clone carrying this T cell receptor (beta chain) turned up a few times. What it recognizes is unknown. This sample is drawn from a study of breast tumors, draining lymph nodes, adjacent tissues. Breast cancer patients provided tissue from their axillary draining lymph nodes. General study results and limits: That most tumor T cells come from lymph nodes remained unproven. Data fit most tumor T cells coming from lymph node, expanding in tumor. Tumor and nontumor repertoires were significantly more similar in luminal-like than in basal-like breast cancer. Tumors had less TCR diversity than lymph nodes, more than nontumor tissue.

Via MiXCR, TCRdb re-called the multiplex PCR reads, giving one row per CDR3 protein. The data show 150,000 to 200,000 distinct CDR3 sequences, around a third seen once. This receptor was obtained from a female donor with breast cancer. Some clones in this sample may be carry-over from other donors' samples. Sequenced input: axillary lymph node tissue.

The CDR3 is CASSPTDLQLNTEAFF. The CDR3 DNA is TGTGCCAGCAGCCCAACAGACCTACAGTTGAACACTGAAGCTTTCTTT. The chain links TRBV7-6 to TRBJ1-1; the D is unclear. The V and J ends lost 5 bases and 0 bases respectively, with 16 bases between them. The CDR3 loop spans 16 amino acids. Germline CDR1 SGHVS, CDR2 FNYEAQ.